A single sample is the source of the 28 T cell receptor beta chains below, sequenced in a study of control samples from healthy donors and cancer patients. Profiled with immunoSEQ multiplex PCR; TCRdb holds only in-frame clones, not every one. This table has about 86,000 clones, roughly nine tenths appearing once. Sequencing was done on a sample of PBMCs. These receptors were obtained from a woman in her forties or fifties with colorectal cancer.

This chain joins TRBV10-3 and TRBJ1-2, with D uncertain. The germline CDR1 and CDR2 sequences are ENHRY and SYGVKD. CDR3 size: 15 residues. V lost 0 bases, J lost 5 bases, and 13 bases lay in between. The DNA of the CDR3 is TGTGCCATCAGTGAGTCGGGCAGGATGGGGTATGGCTACACCTTC. Translating gives CAISESGRMGYGYTF.

In nucleotides, the CDR3 is TGTGCCAGCAGTTTAGCGGCGAGCGCCCAGTACTTC. Its protein is CASSLAASAQYF. V is TRBV12-3 or TRBV12-4 and J is TRBJ2-5; no clear D. Trimming took 0 bases from V and 9 from J, leaving 8 bases between them. The CDR3 runs 12 residues.

This chain links TRBV7-3 with TRBJ2-2; 7 bases align to TRBD1. This CDR3 is built from 14 residues. J was trimmed by 4 bases and V by 5 bases; bases with no gene match: 4. Germline V CDR1 and CDR2: SGHTA, FQGTGA. CDR3 residues: CASSPYRGTGELFF. Here the CDR3 DNA reads TGTGCCAGCAGCCCGTACAGGGGCACCGGGGAGCTGTTTTTT.

V usage is TRBV24-1 and J usage is TRBJ1-5, with TRBD1 matching 7 bases. The CDR3 loop spans 14 amino acids. V lost 3 bases and J lost 6; bases outside the gene matches: 4. In germline, CDR1 is KGHDR, CDR2 SFDVKD. The CDR3 DNA follows: TGTGCCACCAGTGATGAGGGGGCTAGTCAGCCCCAGCATTTT. Translated: CATSDEGASQPQHF.

V usage is TRBV4-2 and J usage is TRBJ2-5; 7 nucleotides align to TRBD2. The CDR3 extends over 14 amino acids. V shed 4 bases, J shed 5 bases, and the junction held 7 bases outside the gene matches. From germline, CDR1 is LGHNA and CDR2 YNFKEQ. CDR3 coding DNA: TGTGCCAGCAGCCTCGAGACTAGCTCGGAGACCCAGTACTTC. Its protein product is CASSLETSSETQYF.

The chain employs TRBV4-3 and TRBJ1-1, with D tentatively TRBD1 (6 bases). V was trimmed by 0 bases and J by 1 base, leaving 9 bases between them. The CDR3 consists of 15 residues. The germline CDR1 and CDR2 sequences are LGHNA and YSLEER. The CDR3 loop is CASSQENRANTEAFF. The DNA for the CDR3 is TGCGCCAGCAGCCAAGAAAACAGGGCGAACACTGAAGCTTTCTTT.

The CDR3 DNA reads TGTGCCAGCAGTGAAGTAGGGACAGATACGCAGTATTTT. This gives the protein CASSEVGTDTQYF. The gene calls are TRBV6-1 and TRBJ2-3; D remains unclear. Germline values: CDR1 MNHNS, CDR2 SASEGT. V was cut by 1 base and J by 3 bases, with 5 bases left in between. The CDR3 consists of 13 residues.

J is TRBJ2-7 and V is TRBV18; D is perhaps TRBD1 or TRBD2 (6 bases each). Trimming took 0 bases from V and 5 from J, leaving 8 bases between them. Germline loops: CDR1 KGHSH, CDR2 LQKENI. This CDR3 is built from 13 residues. CDR3 DNA: TGTGCCAGCTCACCACCGGGGGGCAACGAGCAGTACGTC. Translated: CASSPPGGNEQYV.

This chain joins TRBV7-2 and TRBJ1-2; D unresolved. Germline CDR1 reads SGHTA; CDR2 reads FQGNSA. This CDR3 has 13 residues. Trimming pared 0 bases from V and 8 bases from J, leaving 10 bases between. CDR3 residues: CASSLASGMGYTF. The DNA for the CDR3 is TGTGCCAGCAGCTTAGCGTCCGGGATGGGCTACACCTTC. The complete variable domain, with remaining parts taken from reference TRBV7-2 and TRBJ1-2, reads GAGVSQSPSNKVTEKGKDVELRCDPISGHTALYWYRQSLGQGLEFLIYFQGNSAPDKSGLPSDRFSAERTGGSVSTLTIQRTQQEDSAVYLCASSLASGMGYTFGSGTRLTVV.

V gene TRBV20-1 combines with J gene TRBJ2-4; D uncertain. The germline V and J ends were trimmed by 3 bases and 0 bases, with 12 bases remaining between them. Germline assignment: CDR1 DFQATT and CDR2 SNEGSKA (reference sequence). The CDR3 spans 15 residues. CDR3 region: CSASQIAIAKNIQYF. The CDR3 region has the DNA TGCAGTGCTAGTCAGATAGCCATAGCCAAAAACATTCAGTACTTC.

V is TRBV6-2 or TRBV6-3 and J is TRBJ2-7; D remains ambiguous. CDR1 and CDR2 (germline): MNHEY, SVGEGT. V was pared by 5 bases and J by 4 bases, with 15 bases between. This CDR3 has 14 amino acids. The CDR3 sequence: CASSPYTAPYEQYV. CDR3 nucleotides: TGTGCCAGCAGTCCCTACACCGCTCCGTACGAGCAGTACGTC.

The chain links TRBV5-4 to TRBJ1-6; D unresolved. This CDR3 is 12 amino acids long. V lost 2 bases and J lost 5, with 2 bases in between. Germline CDR1 is SGHNT and CDR2 is YYREEE (reference sequence). CDR3 bases: TGTGCCAGCAGCTTTGATAATTCACCCCTCCACTTT. It is translated as CASSFDNSPLHF.

This clone was observed a few times. This sequence joins TRBV25-1 and TRBJ1-1, with D possibly TRBD1 on 5 matching bases. The length of the CDR3 is 13 residues. Trimming cost V 4 bases and J 4 bases, with 10 bases left between them. From germline, CDR1 is MGHDK and CDR2 SYGVNS. The CDR3 region has the DNA TGTGCCAGCAGTGCCCTTAGGGGCACTGAAGCTTTCTTT. The encoded protein is CASSALRGTEAFF. The full variable domain, in which reference TRBV25-1 and TRBJ1-1 provide the parts outside the CDR3, is EADIYQTPRYLVIGTGKKITLECSQTMGHDKMYWYQQDPGMELHLIHYSYGVNSTEKGDLSSESTVSRIRTEHFPLTLESARPSHTSQYLCASSALRGTEAFFGQGTRLTVV.

The chain couples TRBV27 to TRBJ1-5; 9 nucleotides line up with TRBD1. The CDR3 is made up of 19 amino acids. The trim removed 6 bases at V and 0 bases at J, leaving 15 bases unmatched. Germline CDR1 and CDR2: MNHEY and SMNVEV (reference sequence). The CDR3 sequence is CASRPGTGMGDYSNQPQHF. CDR3 in DNA: TGTGCCAGCAGACCAGGGACAGGGATGGGAGATTATAGCAATCAGCCCCAGCATTTT.

The chain recombines TRBV7-9 with TRBJ1-1; TRBD1 matches 7 bases. This CDR3 is built from 11 residues. V dropped 5 bases and J dropped 8; count of bases not matched to a gene: 2. Germline CDR1 and CDR2: SEHNR and FQNEAQ (reference sequence). CDR3 coding DNA: TGTGCCAGCAGCAGGGGGCTGGAAGCTTTCTTT. Its translation is CASSRGLEAFF.

The CDR3 DNA is TGTGCCAGACAGGGACTAGCGGGGAACAATGAGCAGTTCTTC. It is translated as CARQGLAGNNEQFF. This chain joins TRBV2 and TRBJ2-1; 13 bases align to TRBD2. CDR1 and CDR2 from the germline V gene are SNHLY and FYNNEI. The CDR3 consists of 14 residues. V was pared by 9 bases and J by 5 bases, with 4 bases of the junction left unmatched. The whole variable domain, remainder taken from reference TRBV2 and TRBJ2-1, is EPEVTQTPSHQVTQMGQEVILRCVPISNHLYFYWYRQILGQKVEFLVSFYNNEISEKSEIFDDQFSVERPDGSNFTLKIRSTKLEDSAMYFCARQGLAGNNEQFFGPGTRLTVL.

The chain uses TRBV6-5 and TRBJ1-2; 8 nucleotides align to TRBD1. The CDR3 sequence is 12 residues long. The germline V gene encodes CDR1 MNHEY and CDR2 SVGAGI. The junction had 2 bases not matched to a gene; V was cut back by 8 bases and J by 3 bases. The CDR3 loop is CASGQGHYGYTF. In DNA form, the CDR3 reads TGTGCCAGCGGACAGGGACACTATGGCTACACCTTC.

This chain connects TRBV7-2 to TRBJ2-3; 10 bases line up with TRBD2. CDR1 and CDR2 (germline): SGHTA, FQGNSA. There are 15 residues in the CDR3. With V trimmed by 1 base and J by 6 bases, 4 bases remained unmatched. Here the CDR3 reads CASSLVAGGFDTQYF. In nucleotides, the CDR3 is TGTGCCAGCAGCTTAGTAGCGGGGGGTTTTGATACGCAGTATTTT. Drawing the rest from reference TRBV7-2 and TRBJ2-3, the complete variable domain is GAGVSQSPSNKVTEKGKDVELRCDPISGHTALYWYRQSLGQGLEFLIYFQGNSAPDKSGLPSDRFSAERTGGSVSTLTIQRTQQEDSAVYLCASSLVAGGFDTQYFGPGTRLTVL.

The chain uses TRBV6-5 and TRBJ1-2, with D tentatively TRBD1 (6 bases). Trimming left V 5 bases short and J 8 bases short, with 12 bases between. CDR1 is MNHEY, CDR2 SVGAGI, per germline. This CDR3 comprises 12 residues. The CDR3 sequence is CASSHRVGGYTF. The CDR3 coding sequence is TGTGCCAGCAGTCACAGGGTAGGCGGCTACACCTTC.

The chain employs TRBV6-5 and TRBJ2-5, with 8 bases that match TRBD1. The germline gives CDR1 MNHEY, CDR2 SVGAGI. Trimming took 7 bases from V and 2 from J; bases not matched to a gene: 9. This CDR3 has 15 residues. DNA of the CDR3: TGTGCCAGCACCGACATCGGACAGGGACAAGAGACCCAGTACTTC. As protein: CASTDIGQGQETQYF.

The V gene is TRBV4-3, the J gene TRBJ2-2; D uncertain. V was cut by 0 bases and J by 4 bases, with 9 bases left in between. Germline values: CDR1 LGHNA, CDR2 YSLEER. The CDR3 has 15 residues. The CDR3 loop is CASSQEGSITGELFF. The CDR3 DNA sequence: TGCGCCAGCAGCCAAGAGGGCAGCATCACCGGGGAGCTGTTTTTT.

This rearrangement joins TRBV4-3 to TRBJ2-2, with D perhaps being TRBD1 or TRBD2 (5 bases each). This CDR3 comprises 16 residues. From germline, CDR1 is LGHNA and CDR2 YSLEER. V lost 2 bases and J lost 6, with 16 bases in between. The CDR3 here is CASSQWVQRGAGELFF. DNA of the CDR3: TGCGCCAGCAGCCAATGGGTACAAAGGGGAGCCGGGGAGCTGTTTTTT.

The CDR3 sequence: CACTVNMNTEAFF. In DNA form, the CDR3 reads TGTGCCTGTACAGTTAACATGAACACTGAAGCTTTCTTT. The chain employs TRBV7-9 and TRBJ1-1; D unclear. CDR3 length equals 13 residues. The germline V and J ends were trimmed by 11 bases and 0 bases, with 13 bases remaining between them. Germline loops: CDR1 SEHNR, CDR2 FQNEAQ (reference sequence).

J is TRBJ2-3 and V is TRBV2, with 7 positions matching TRBD1. This CDR3 spans 13 amino acids. Germline V gives CDR1 SNHLY, CDR2 FYNNEI. Trimming at V came to 11 bases and at J to 1 base, leaving 6 bases not matched to a gene. The CDR3 loop reads CAGSGQGTDTQYF. The CDR3 nucleotides read TGTGCCGGTTCTGGACAGGGCACAGATACGCAGTATTTT.

The chain recombines TRBV18 with TRBJ2-3; D remains ambiguous. V was clipped by 2 bases and J by 3 bases, with 12 bases between them. Per germline, CDR1 KGHSH and CDR2 LQKENI. The CDR3 is 15 residues long. The chain's CDR3 is CASSPWSVSTDTQYF. The CDR3 coding sequence is TGTGCCAGCTCACCATGGTCAGTATCGACAGATACGCAGTATTTT.

The gene calls are TRBV30 and TRBJ2-3; D uncertain. The CDR3 runs to 13 residues. Deletions cut 3 bases from V and 1 base from J, with 8 bases between. From germline, CDR1 is GTSNPN and CDR2 SVGIG (reference sequence). The CDR3 bases are TGTGCCTGGAGAGATAGGGGCACAGATACGCAGTATTTT. It is translated as CAWRDRGTDTQYF.

The V and J genes are TRBV6-6 and TRBJ2-5, with D perhaps matching TRBD1 (5 bases). This CDR3 has 11 residues. The germline V and J ends were trimmed by 5 bases and 7 bases, with 8 bases remaining between them. Germline V gene lookup returns CDR1 MNHNY and CDR2 SVGAGI (reference sequence). The CDR3 reads CASSTDRTQYF. In DNA, the CDR3 is TGTGCCAGCAGTACCGACAGGACCCAGTACTTC.

The J gene is TRBJ2-5, the V gene TRBV2, with 9 bases aligning to TRBD2. The CDR3 has 15 residues. Germline V gives CDR1 SNHLY, CDR2 FYNNEI. V shed 7 bases and J 2 bases; nucleotides not matched to a gene: 8. The CDR3 region is CASTASAGGQETQYF. CDR3 bases: TGTGCCAGCACAGCATCGGCGGGGGGGCAAGAGACCCAGTACTTC.